A selection of T cell receptor beta chains follows, all from one sample in a study of CD8 T cells in Susac syndrome. TCRdb used MiXCR to reprocess the immunoSEQ multiplex PCR reads, holding one entry per CDR3 protein. In the table there are 150,000 to 200,000 distinct CDR3 sequences, over 90% of which are singletons. Sequencing was carried out using CD8+ T cells from PBMCs. All receptors come from a human donor with Susac syndrome. Each CDR3 is given with its conserved first and last residue. Each record gives: clone size, V gene, D gene, J gene, CDR3 protein, CDR3 DNA. The D gene is left open where the match is weak. For some rows the clone size is stated as once, few or many, or as a class when expanded; others skip it.

clone_size: NA
v_call: TRBV11-1
d_call: NA
j_call: TRBJ2-2
cdr3_aa: CASSLEAGKNTGELFF
cdr3_nt: TGTGCCAGCAGCTTAGAAGCAGGAAAGAACACCGGGGAGCTGTTTTTT

clone_size: NA
v_call: TRBV14
d_call: NA
j_call: TRBJ2-1
cdr3_aa: CASSQDQSLGWDEQFF
cdr3_nt: TGTGCCAGCAGCCAAGATCAATCACTAGGTTGGGATGAGCAGTTCTTC

clone_size: NA
v_call: TRBV4-1
d_call: NA
j_call: TRBJ2-3
cdr3_aa: CASSQSMGVDTQYF
cdr3_nt: TGCGCCAGCAGCCAGTCTATGGGGGTGGATACGCAGTATTTT

clone_size: NA
v_call: TRBV29-1
d_call: NA
j_call: TRBJ1-2
cdr3_aa: CSVEDSGQGKGYGYTF
cdr3_nt: NA

clone_size: NA
v_call: TRBV9
d_call: TRBD2
j_call: TRBJ2-1
cdr3_aa: CASSVSGSLFF
cdr3_nt: TGTGCCAGCAGCGTCAGCGGGAGCTTGTTCTTC

clone_size: few
v_call: TRBV6-2/TRBV6-3
d_call: TRBD1
j_call: TRBJ2-3
cdr3_aa: CASSRTGSWTDTQYF
cdr3_nt: TGTGCCAGCAGCCGGACAGGGAGTTGGACAGATACGCAGTATTTT

clone_size: NA
v_call: TRBV12-3/TRBV12-4
d_call: TRBD2
j_call: TRBJ2-1
cdr3_aa: CASSTSGTYNEQFF
cdr3_nt: TGTGCCAGCAGTACTAGCGGGACCTACAATGAGCAGTTCTTC

clone_size: NA
v_call: TRBV12-3/TRBV12-4
d_call: NA
j_call: TRBJ2-3
cdr3_aa: CASKEGGTTDTQYF
cdr3_nt: TGTGCCAGCAAGGAAGGCGGGACCACAGATACGCAGTATTTT

clone_size: NA
v_call: TRBV28
d_call: NA
j_call: TRBJ2-7
cdr3_aa: CASSPYRAGYEQYF
cdr3_nt: TGTGCCAGCAGTCCATACCGGGCCGGCTACGAGCAGTACTTC

clone_size: NA
v_call: TRBV5-6
d_call: NA
j_call: TRBJ2-2
cdr3_aa: CASSLTGMVTGELFF
cdr3_nt: TGTGCCAGCAGCTTGACAGGGATGGTGACCGGGGAGCTGTTTTTT

clone_size: NA
v_call: TRBV3-1
d_call: NA
j_call: TRBJ2-4
cdr3_aa: CASSQDPVTPWIAKNIQYF
cdr3_nt: TGTGCCAGCAGCCAAGATCCCGTTACCCCATGGATAGCCAAAAACATTCAGTACTTC

clone_size: once
v_call: TRBV7-9
d_call: NA
j_call: TRBJ1-2
cdr3_aa: CASSPPGRALDYGYTF
cdr3_nt: TGTGCCAGCAGCCCGCCGGGTAGGGCCCTTGATTATGGCTACACCTTC

clone_size: NA
v_call: TRBV5-6
d_call: NA
j_call: TRBJ2-7
cdr3_aa: CASSLGDTFVGQYF
cdr3_nt: TGTGCCAGCAGCTTGGGCGACACTTTCGTGGGGCAGTACTTC

clone_size: NA
v_call: TRBV11-2
d_call: NA
j_call: TRBJ2-5
cdr3_aa: CASSAEPWEETQYF
cdr3_nt: TGTGCCAGCAGCGCCGAGCCCTGGGAGGAGACCCAGTACTTC

clone_size: NA
v_call: TRBV3-1
d_call: NA
j_call: TRBJ2-6
cdr3_aa: CASSQQLSGANVLTF
cdr3_nt: TGTGCCAGCAGCCAACAGCTCTCTGGGGCCAACGTCCTGACTTTC

clone_size: NA
v_call: TRBV30
d_call: NA
j_call: TRBJ2-7
cdr3_aa: CAWSRTQKRSYEQYF
cdr3_nt: TGTGCCTGGAGTCGGACACAAAAACGATCCTACGAGCAGTACTTC

clone_size: NA
v_call: TRBV12-3/TRBV12-4
d_call: TRBD2
j_call: TRBJ2-1
cdr3_aa: CASSFFPAGFGEQFF
cdr3_nt: TGTGCCAGCAGTTTTTTCCCAGCGGGGTTCGGGGAGCAGTTCTTC

clone_size: NA
v_call: TRBV9
d_call: NA
j_call: TRBJ2-5
cdr3_aa: CASNHGQVQETQYF
cdr3_nt: TGTGCCAGCAACCACGGCCAGGTTCAAGAGACCCAGTACTTC

clone_size: NA
v_call: TRBV30
d_call: NA
j_call: TRBJ2-1
cdr3_aa: CAWSPYNEQFF
cdr3_nt: TGTGCCTGGAGTCCCTACAATGAGCAGTTCTTC

clone_size: NA
v_call: TRBV3-1
d_call: NA
j_call: TRBJ2-6
cdr3_aa: CASSQGQGANVLTF
cdr3_nt: TGTGCCAGCAGCCAAGGCCAGGGCGCCAACGTCCTGACTTTC

clone_size: NA
v_call: TRBV20-1
d_call: TRBD2
j_call: TRBJ2-5
cdr3_aa: CSARSRDREASGRASIREKETQYF
cdr3_nt: TGCAGTGCTAGATCCAGGGACAGGGAGGCTAGCGGGAGGGCCTCAATCAGGGAAAAAGAGACCCAGTACTTC

clone_size: NA
v_call: TRBV29-1
d_call: NA
j_call: TRBJ2-2
cdr3_aa: CSVPQGTGELFF
cdr3_nt: TGCAGCGTTCCACAGGGAACCGGGGAGCTGTTTTTT

clone_size: NA
v_call: TRBV7-9
d_call: TRBD2
j_call: TRBJ2-1
cdr3_aa: CASSPQTSGTYNEQFF
cdr3_nt: TGTGCCAGCAGCCCCCAGACTAGCGGGACCTACAATGAGCAGTTCTTC

clone_size: NA
v_call: TRBV6-5
d_call: NA
j_call: TRBJ1-2
cdr3_aa: CASSPDLGDYGYTF
cdr3_nt: TGTGCCAGCAGTCCGGACCTTGGGGACTATGGCTACACCTTC

clone_size: NA
v_call: TRBV6-6
d_call: TRBD1
j_call: TRBJ1-2
cdr3_aa: CASSTPSRDRGGGYTF
cdr3_nt: TGTGCCAGCAGTACCCCATCCCGGGACAGGGGTGGTGGCTACACCTTC

clone_size: once
v_call: TRBV20-1
d_call: NA
j_call: TRBJ2-1
cdr3_aa: CSATIDYSNRGLFF
cdr3_nt: TGCAGTGCTACCATCGACTATAGCAATCGGGGGCTGTTCTTC

clone_size: NA
v_call: TRBV28
d_call: NA
j_call: TRBJ1-2
cdr3_aa: CASKAGRFYGYTF
cdr3_nt: TGTGCCAGCAAGGCAGGGAGGTTCTATGGCTACACCTTC

clone_size: NA
v_call: TRBV30
d_call: NA
j_call: TRBJ2-7
cdr3_aa: CAWRRMASHEQYF
cdr3_nt: TGTGCCTGGAGAAGGATGGCTTCTCACGAGCAGTACTTC

clone_size: NA
v_call: TRBV5-1
d_call: NA
j_call: TRBJ2-5
cdr3_aa: CASSSGMRRQETQYF
cdr3_nt: TGCGCCAGCAGCTCCGGCATGAGGAGACAAGAGACCCAGTACTTC

clone_size: NA
v_call: TRBV9
d_call: NA
j_call: TRBJ2-7
cdr3_aa: CASSVGALLGYEQYF
cdr3_nt: TGTGCCAGCAGCGTAGGGGCACTCCTAGGTTACGAGCAGTACTTC

clone_size: NA
v_call: TRBV19
d_call: NA
j_call: TRBJ1-1
cdr3_aa: CASTQRPGLDTEAFF
cdr3_nt: TGTGCCAGTACCCAACGACCAGGGCTGGACACTGAAGCTTTCTTT

clone_size: NA
v_call: TRBV7-6
d_call: NA
j_call: TRBJ1-1
cdr3_aa: CASSLETNTEAFF
cdr3_nt: TGTGCCAGCAGCTTAGAAACGAACACTGAAGCTTTCTTT

clone_size: once
v_call: TRBV19
d_call: NA
j_call: TRBJ1-2
cdr3_aa: CASSIRDTANYGYTF
cdr3_nt: TGTGCCAGTAGTATAAGGGACACCGCTAACTATGGCTACACCTTC

clone_size: NA
v_call: TRBV4-1
d_call: TRBD2
j_call: TRBJ2-7
cdr3_aa: CASSQSGGPYEQYF
cdr3_nt: TGCGCCAGCAGCCAAAGCGGGGGGCCCTACGAGCAGTACTTC

clone_size: NA
v_call: TRBV20-1
d_call: NA
j_call: TRBJ2-3
cdr3_aa: CSAERLTTDTQYF
cdr3_nt: TGCAGTGCTGAACGCCTAACAACAGATACGCAGTATTTT

clone_size: NA
v_call: TRBV9
d_call: TRBD2
j_call: TRBJ2-1
cdr3_aa: CASSGASGSISYNEQFF
cdr3_nt: TGTGCCAGCAGCGGGGCTAGCGGGAGTATCTCCTACAATGAGCAGTTCTTC

clone_size: NA
v_call: TRBV30
d_call: NA
j_call: TRBJ2-7
cdr3_aa: CASHLDSVTYEQYF
cdr3_nt: TGTGCCTCCCATTTGGACAGCGTTACCTACGAGCAGTACTTC

clone_size: NA
v_call: TRBV2
d_call: NA
j_call: TRBJ1-5
cdr3_aa: CASSDALGGNQPQHF
cdr3_nt: TGTGCCAGCAGTGACGCGTTGGGTGGCAATCAGCCCCAGCATTTT

clone_size: many
v_call: TRBV11-2
d_call: NA
j_call: TRBJ2-3
cdr3_aa: CASSLGTDTQYF
cdr3_nt: TGTGCCAGCAGCTTAGGCACAGATACGCAGTATTTT

clone_size: NA
v_call: TRBV5-6
d_call: NA
j_call: TRBJ2-1
cdr3_aa: CASSTNLNNEQFF
cdr3_nt: TGTGCCAGCAGCACTAACTTGAACAATGAGCAGTTCTTC

clone_size: NA
v_call: TRBV29-1
d_call: NA
j_call: TRBJ2-7
cdr3_aa: CSVVGGHSYEQYF
cdr3_nt: TGCAGCGTCGTCGGGGGTCACTCCTACGAGCAGTACTTC

clone_size: NA
v_call: TRBV7-9
d_call: NA
j_call: TRBJ2-7
cdr3_aa: CASSQGRGGAYEQYF
cdr3_nt: TGTGCCAGCAGCCAAGGTCGGGGTGGGGCCTACGAGCAGTACTTC

clone_size: NA
v_call: TRBV2
d_call: TRBD1
j_call: TRBJ1-4
cdr3_aa: CASSLPLTGGANEKLFF
cdr3_nt: TGTGCCAGCAGTCTCCCATTAACAGGGGGCGCGAATGAAAAACTGTTTTTT

clone_size: NA
v_call: TRBV7-3
d_call: TRBD2
j_call: TRBJ2-1
cdr3_aa: CASSPTSGRFDEQFF
cdr3_nt: TGTGCCAGCAGCCCGACTAGCGGGAGGTTCGATGAGCAGTTCTTC

clone_size: NA
v_call: TRBV13
d_call: NA
j_call: TRBJ1-1
cdr3_aa: CASSQTTYYSFF
cdr3_nt: TGTGCCAGCAGCCAAACCACCTACTATTCTTTCTTT

clone_size: NA
v_call: TRBV28
d_call: TRBD2
j_call: TRBJ2-7
cdr3_aa: CASSSVRLAGDRVRDEQYF
cdr3_nt: TGTGCCAGCAGTTCGGTGCGGCTAGCGGGAGATAGAGTCCGCGACGAGCAGTACTTC

clone_size: NA
v_call: TRBV24-1
d_call: NA
j_call: TRBJ2-7
cdr3_aa: CATSCLRVSYEQYF
cdr3_nt: TGTGCCACCAGTTGTTTACGGGTATCCTACGAGCAGTACTTC

clone_size: NA
v_call: TRBV20-1
d_call: NA
j_call: TRBJ2-5
cdr3_aa: CSARTRTAGTQETQYF
cdr3_nt: TGCAGTGCTAGAACACGAACCGCCGGGACTCAAGAGACCCAGTACTTC

clone_size: NA
v_call: TRBV4-2
d_call: TRBD2
j_call: TRBJ2-2
cdr3_aa: CASSQDRLAGYTGELFF
cdr3_nt: TGTGCCAGCAGCCAAGACCGACTAGCGGGCTACACCGGGGAGCTGTTTTTT

clone_size: once
v_call: TRBV4-2
d_call: NA
j_call: TRBJ2-2
cdr3_aa: CASSQDATITGELFF
cdr3_nt: TGTGCCAGCAGCCAAGATGCTACCATCACCGGGGAGCTGTTTTTT

clone_size: NA
v_call: TRBV27
d_call: NA
j_call: TRBJ2-2
cdr3_aa: CASQPGLGAGELFF
cdr3_nt: TGTGCCAGCCAACCTGGGTTAGGGGCCGGGGAGCTGTTTTTT

clone_size: NA
v_call: TRBV6-5
d_call: TRBD2
j_call: TRBJ2-3
cdr3_aa: CASWPTSGIADTQYF
cdr3_nt: TGTGCCAGCTGGCCGACTAGCGGGATAGCAGATACGCAGTATTTT

clone_size: once
v_call: TRBV20-1
d_call: NA
j_call: TRBJ2-4
cdr3_aa: CSARSSGRVLNIQYF
cdr3_nt: TGCAGTGCTAGATCGTCGGGCAGGGTTTTAAACATTCAGTACTTC

clone_size: NA
v_call: TRBV5-1
d_call: NA
j_call: TRBJ1-2
cdr3_aa: CASSWDGKGSEGYTF
cdr3_nt: TGCGCCAGCAGCTGGGACGGAAAGGGATCAGAGGGCTACACCTTC

clone_size: NA
v_call: TRBV28
d_call: TRBD1
j_call: TRBJ2-5
cdr3_aa: CASSIIQGIKETQYF
cdr3_nt: TGTGCCAGCAGTATAATACAGGGGATCAAAGAGACCCAGTACTTC

clone_size: NA
v_call: TRBV15
d_call: NA
j_call: TRBJ2-7
cdr3_aa: CATSRDQSSSSYEQYF
cdr3_nt: TGTGCCACCAGCAGAGACCAAAGTAGTAGCTCCTACGAGCAGTACTTC